One and the same sample provided the 15 T cell receptor beta chains below, sequenced in a study of blood T cell repertoires in COVID-19. Clones were read by immunoSEQ multiplex PCR, and TCRdb kept only the in-frame ones, dropping some. The sample includes approximately 50,000 clones, about nine tenths seen only once; the top ten take under 4.5%. The sequencing sample was made of peripheral blood. All receptors derive from a human donor in a cohort sampled during active COVID-19.

V gene TRBV5-1 combines with J gene TRBJ2-5, with 7 positions matching TRBD1. The CDR3 extends over 14 amino acids. With 6 bases clipped from V and 3 bases from J, the junction kept 8 bases outside the gene matches. Germline lookup yields CDR1 SGHRS and CDR2 YFSETQ. CDR3 sequence (DNA): TGCGCCAGCACCACCGGGACAGCCAAAGAGACCCAGTACTTC. Translated: CASTTGTAKETQYF.

This chain joins TRBV29-1 and TRBJ2-1, with 11 nucleotides matching TRBD2. The CDR3 has 16 residues. The germline V gene encodes CDR1 SQVTM and CDR2 ANQGSEA. J lost 3 bases, V lost 6 bases, and 10 bases had no gene match. The CDR3 sequence: CSVREVTSGIYNEQFF. The CDR3, as DNA: TGCAGCGTGAGGGAAGTGACTAGCGGGATCTACAATGAGCAGTTCTTC.

The chain uses TRBV10-3 and TRBJ1-1, with TRBD1 matching 7 bases. CDR3 length: 15 amino acids. Germline-derived CDR1 and CDR2 are ENHRY and SYGVKD. The V gene end was trimmed by 3 bases and the J gene end by 5 bases; junction bases not matched to a gene: 9. The CDR3 DNA reads as TGTGCCATCAGTGAAAAGTATACAGGGGTGACTGAAGCTTTCTTT. Translated: CAISEKYTGVTEAFF.

This clone came up a few times. J is TRBJ1-3 and V is TRBV4-1; no clear D gene. Germline V gives CDR1 MGHRA, CDR2 YSYEKL. The CDR3 loop spans 14 amino acids. Between the trimmed V and J ends, which lost 4 bases and 2 bases, there was a span of 9 bases. The CDR3 sequence is CASSPWGAGNTIYF. The CDR3 DNA sequence: TGCGCCAGCAGCCCCTGGGGAGCTGGAAACACCATATATTTT.

CDR3 coding DNA: TGTGCCAGCAGCTTAGGGGAGGCGGGAAGTCAGCCCCAGCATTTT. The encoded protein is CASSLGEAGSQPQHF. V usage is TRBV7-9 and J usage is TRBJ1-5; no clear D. The V and J ends lost 1 base and 6 bases respectively, with 13 bases between them. Germline-derived CDR1 and CDR2 are SEHNR and FQNEAQ (reference sequence). The CDR3 is 15 residues long.

The CDR3 is CASSQISGRAFHNEQFF. The CDR3 bases are TGCGCCAGCAGCCAAATAAGCGGGAGGGCCTTCCACAATGAGCAGTTCTTC. The V and J genes are TRBV4-1 and TRBJ2-1, with 10 positions matching TRBD2. The CDR3 is 17 residues long. With 2 bases clipped from V and 5 bases from J, the junction kept 9 bases outside the gene matches. Per the germline V gene, CDR1 is MGHRA and CDR2 is YSYEKL.

The chain employs TRBV18 and TRBJ2-1; TRBD2 agrees at 12 bases. J was trimmed by 6 bases and V by 0 bases; bases with no gene match: 12. The CDR3 is 19 amino acids. Germline loops: CDR1 KGHSH, CDR2 LQKENI. DNA of the CDR3: TGTGCCAGCTCACCACCGGCGACCGGACTAGCGGGAACCGTCAATGAGCAGTTCTTC. Amino acid sequence: CASSPPATGLAGTVNEQFF.

The V and J genes are TRBV6-5 and TRBJ1-3; possibly TRBD1 for D (6 bases). With 7 bases removed from V and 5 bases from J, the gap between germline ends came to 15 bases. The CDR3 loop spans 14 amino acids. Germline V gives CDR1 MNHEY, CDR2 SVGAGI. CDR3 region: CASIDGTNRNTIYF. The CDR3 DNA follows: TGTGCCAGCATCGACGGGACAAACAGAAACACCATATATTTT.

This chain connects TRBV3-1 (or the pseudogene TRBV3-2) to TRBJ2-5; tentative D call: TRBD1 (6 bases). The V end lost 1 base, the J end lost 3 bases, and 18 bases lay between the germline ends. CDR3 length: 17 amino acids. CDR1 is LGHDT, CDR2 YNNKEL, per germline (reference sequence). CDR3 nucleotides: TGTGCCAGCAGCCAAGGTGGGGGCTCGATTTACGAAGAGACCCAGTACTTC. Translating gives CASSQGGGSIYEETQYF.

This clone was counted once. This chain connects TRBV18 to TRBJ1-1; D gene unclear. CDR3 length: 13 amino acids. The germline CDR1 and CDR2 sequences are KGHSH and LQKENI. V lost 0 bases and J lost 4, with 6 bases in between. CDR3 bases: TGTGCCAGCTCACCACCGACAACCACTGAAGCTTTCTTT. Protein product: CASSPPTTTEAFF.

The rearrangement uses TRBV2 and TRBJ1-5, with a possible D match to TRBD1 (5 bases). V gave up 7 bases and J gave up 4 bases, with 11 bases separating them. The CDR3 spans 13 residues. Germline V gives CDR1 SNHLY, CDR2 FYNNEI. The CDR3 region is CASMPGGNQPQHF. CDR3 DNA sequence: TGTGCCAGCATGCCTGGGGGGAATCAGCCCCAGCATTTT.

This clone was counted a single time. The J gene is TRBJ1-5, the V gene TRBV28, with TRBD1 matching 9 bases. The trim removed 4 bases at V and 7 bases at J, leaving 14 bases unmatched. CDR3 length: 17 amino acids. Germline V gives CDR1 MDHEN, CDR2 SYDVKM. CDR3 residues: CASSSAPGTGRGQPQHF. The CDR3, as DNA: TGTGCCAGCAGTTCCGCCCCCGGGACAGGGAGGGGGCAGCCCCAGCATTTT.

The chain joins TRBV10-3 to TRBJ1-6; 9 bases line up with TRBD1. The CDR3 totals 13 residues. The germline gives CDR1 ENHRY, CDR2 SYGVKD. Trimming cost V 10 bases and J 9 bases; bases outside gene matches: 7. This CDR3 is CATRGQGGSPLHF. CDR3 nucleotides: TGTGCCACCAGGGGACAGGGAGGTTCACCCCTCCACTTT.

This chain connects TRBV6-5 to TRBJ2-7; TRBD1 agrees at 7 bases. The trim removed 7 bases at V and 5 bases at J, leaving 5 bases unmatched. The CDR3 length is 12 residues. Germline V gives CDR1 MNHEY, CDR2 SVGAGI. CDR3 residues: CASNRGRDEQYF. In nucleotides, the CDR3 is TGTGCCAGCAACAGGGGAAGGGACGAGCAGTACTTC.

This clone was recorded a few times. The chain links TRBV7-9 to TRBJ1-4; D gene uncertain. The CDR3 runs 13 residues. Trimming shortened V by 5 bases and J by 6 bases, and 10 bases separated the two germline ends. The germline V gene encodes CDR1 SEHNR and CDR2 FQNEAQ (reference sequence). Here the CDR3 DNA reads TGTGCCAGCAGCCAAGCGCGAGATGAAAAACTGTTTTTT. Residues: CASSQARDEKLFF.